The entry that follows covers one T cell receptor beta chain sequence. What antigen it recognizes has not been identified. It has no much larger one-base neighbor in the sample; base qualities were not kept. This record belongs to a study of T cell responses to AZD1222 COVID-19 vaccine (dated by TCRdb to the early 2020s). Describing the broader study: Because spike-specific TCR depth and breadth did not differ between the two schedules, AZD1222 recipients who got a second dose at roughly 4 weeks were pooled with those who got a second dose at roughly 12 weeks. TCR sequencing covered some 250 trial participants: 207 given two doses of AZD1222 and 26 given two doses of MenACWY control vaccine. Trial participants were enrolled by age into 18-55, 56-69 and 70-plus year subgroups, with about 150, 28 and 57 TCR-sequenced participants respectively. Here is what the overall study found, with its caveats: Vaccine-associated CD4 TCRs spanned the whole spike protein, with dominant responses in regions 160-218 and 743-854. Reportedly, close to half of the unique spike-specific TCRs recognized epitopes lying outside the regions that are mutated in the B.1.351 and B.1.1.7 variants. In the small 56-69-year group, the increase in depth fell short of significance, most likely because of low power. Because no day 14 peak-response samples were available, repertoires were characterized only after the peak T cell response. Spike-specific TCR breadth and depth rose significantly after two AZD1222 doses compared with day 0 and with MenACWY recipients. Most participants were white British and females outnumbered males, and the authors suggested that clonal diversity may have been underestimated. Conclusions about previously exposed vaccinees are limited, since just five to seven AZD1222 recipients were seropositive for SARS-CoV-2 at baseline.

The CDR3 regions of human TCRbeta chains were analyzed by immunosequencing. The authors processed their data as follows. TCRs in the repertoires were compared against a reference library of SARS-CoV-2-specific TCRs that had been generated with the MIRA antigen-specificity platform. Breadth was defined as the fraction of unique TCRs that were SARS-CoV-2-associated, and depth was defined as the fraction of total T cells that were SARS-CoV-2-associated. Using the MIRA data, each spike-specific TCR was assigned both to the spike region to which the TCR was reactive and to a CD4 or CD8 class. Log10-transformed breadth and depth values were compared by one-way ANOVA with Sidak's multiple comparisons tests. Held by TCRdb, this immuneACCESS table contains in-frame sequences only and omits some clones. Under half of the omission traces to an unresolved V gene where checked; the cause of the rest is unknown. The D gene and trimming were derived from the DNA, and the V and J assignments and clone size from that table. The sample data list around 95,000 clones, and 85% to 95% of these were observed just once. Under 2% of the sample rests with the top ten.

The sample's time point, from its label and the paper: baseline before first vaccination. The vaccinee samples were drawn from two UK trials, COV001 and COV002, one of which was a single-blind randomized controlled phase 2/3 trial testing AZD1222 (ChAdOx1 nCoV-19) in healthy adults. For TCRbeta chain sequencing, PBMC samples from trial participants were taken at day 0 and at day 28 after the second dose. CDR1 and CDR2 were assigned from the germline V gene as ENHRY and SYGVKD. The CDR3 measures 15 amino acids from cysteine to phenylalanine. Only the CDR3 region is kept as DNA, spanning 45 bases read in frame from base 1. V trim: 5 bases; J trim: 6 bases; unmatched bases: 7.

This clonotype originated in an adult in good health. Specimen: peripheral blood, collected on day 0 of AZD1222 vaccination. The V and J segments used are TRBV10-3 and TRBJ1-5; TRBD1 fits 10 bases in the junction. The CDR3 protein sequence reads: CAISSDRGPGQPQHF. The nucleotide sequence reads as follows: TGTGCCATCAGTTCCGACAGGGGGCCAGGTCAGCCCCAGCATTTT.